A selection of T cell receptor beta chains follows, all from one sample in a study of cytomegalovirus exposure and HLA in healthy donors. TCRdb keeps only in-frame clones here, not all; method: immunoSEQ multiplex PCR. Among over 110,000 clones listed, approximately 87% were seen once. The sequencing input was PBMCs. The receptors were sampled from a man younger than 35 in good health and CMV-seronegative. CDR3s include the opening cysteine and the closing phenylalanine or tryptophan. Fields, in order: D gene, V gene, J gene, clone size, CDR3 DNA, CDR3 protein. D genes are given only for firm matches. Some rows mark clone size as missing; the rest say once, few, many or name a class of expanded clone.

NA	TRBV15	TRBJ2-5	NA	TGTGCCACCAGCAGAGATAGAGGGATTGGCGAGACCCAGTACTTC	CATSRDRGIGETQYF
TRBD1	TRBV27	TRBJ1-6	NA	TGTGCCAGCAGTTCCAAAGACAGGGACCATTCACCCCTCCACTTT	CASSSKDRDHSPLHF
TRBD1	TRBV28	TRBJ2-7	NA	TGTGCCAGCAGTTTCCCGGGACAGGGGATTCTGTTGAGCTTC	CASSFPGQGILLSF
NA	TRBV11-2	TRBJ1-2	NA	TGTGCCAGCAGCTTAGGTTCGACAGCTAACTATGGCTACACCTTC	CASSLGSTANYGYTF
NA	TRBV5-5	TRBJ1-1	once	NA	CASSLVGPGTFF
NA	TRBV9	TRBJ2-7	NA	TGTGCCAGCAGCGCCGGAGCGAGCGTCTCCTACGAGCAGTACTTC	CASSAGASVSYEQYF
TRBD1	TRBV4-1	TRBJ1-5	NA	TGCGCCAGCAGCCAACCGACAGGGCTAAGACTCAATCAGCCCCAGCATTTT	CASSQPTGLRLNQPQHF
NA	TRBV6-5	TRBJ2-1	few	TGTGCCAGCAGTTCCGGGGGGCACAATGAGCAGTTCTTC	CASSSGGHNEQFF
TRBD1	TRBV5-1	TRBJ2-7	NA	TGCGCCAGCAGCTCAGCCGGGACAGAGTACGAGCAGTACTTC	CASSSAGTEYEQYF
TRBD1	TRBV18	TRBJ1-2	NA	TGTGCCAGCTCAGACGGGACAGGGAGCTATGGCTACACCTTC	CASSDGTGSYGYTF
NA	TRBV7-8	TRBJ1-3	NA	TGTGCCAGCAGCTCCCTGGGGCAGTCTGGAAACACCATATATTTT	CASSSLGQSGNTIYF
TRBD1	TRBV5-4	TRBJ1-4	NA	TGTGCCAGCAGCGCCAAGACAGGGGTGGACGAAAAACTGTTTTTT	CASSAKTGVDEKLFF
TRBD1	TRBV4-1	TRBJ2-3	NA	TGCGCCAGCAGCCGTTACAACCGGGACAGTTTCACAGATACGCAGTATTTT	CASSRYNRDSFTDTQYF
NA	TRBV28	TRBJ1-4	NA	TGTGCCAGCAGTGGGGGGACCTTTAATGAAAAACTGTTTTTT	CASSGGTFNEKLFF
NA	TRBV28	TRBJ1-2	NA	TGTGCCAGCAGGCCGACAGGCTATGGCTACACCTTC	CASRPTGYGYTF
NA	TRBV7-2	TRBJ2-7	NA	TGTGCCAGCAGCTTCAGGAACTACGAGCAGTACTTC	CASSFRNYEQYF
NA	TRBV7-9	TRBJ2-1	NA	TGTGCCAGCCGTACCGAGGGGGGGCGGCCCCTCTACAATGAGCAGTTCTTC	CASRTEGGRPLYNEQFF
TRBD1	TRBV5-1	TRBJ1-6	NA	TGCGCCAGCAGCCCTGGGGACAGGTTCAATTCACCCCTCCACTTT	CASSPGDRFNSPLHF
NA	TRBV15	TRBJ2-1	NA	TGTGCCACCAGCGCATCAGCGCTTCACTACAATGAGCAGTTCTTC	CATSASALHYNEQFF
NA	TRBV7-9	TRBJ1-5	NA	TGTGCCAGCAATCGAGGGTATCAGCCCCAGCATTTT	CASNRGYQPQHF
TRBD1	TRBV30	TRBJ1-1	NA	TGTGCCTGGAGTACGGGGACAGTCACTGAAGCTTTCTTT	CAWSTGTVTEAFF
TRBD1	TRBV7-2	TRBJ1-6	NA	TGTGCCAGCCTCCCTAATTCCGGGACAGTTAATTCACCCCTCCACTTT	CASLPNSGTVNSPLHF
TRBD1	TRBV18	TRBJ2-4	few	TGTGCCAGCTCACCACGGGTGACAGGGGGCGTCGACATTCAGTACTTC	CASSPRVTGGVDIQYF
NA	TRBV19	TRBJ1-5	NA	TGTGCCAGTACCCAGAGGTCGGGTCAGCCCCAGCATTTT	CASTQRSGQPQHF
NA	TRBV4-3	TRBJ2-1	NA	TGCGCCAGCAGTTCAGGGGCCGCCTTCTCCTACAATGAGCAGTTCTTC	CASSSGAAFSYNEQFF
NA	TRBV12-5	TRBJ2-1	NA	TGTGCTAGTGGTTTTGGGGGGATCACCTACAATGAGCAGTTCTTC	CASGFGGITYNEQFF
TRBD2	TRBV7-2	TRBJ2-5	few	TGTGCCAGCAGCTGGCGGGTTCTCGGGGGGGAGACCCAGTACTTC	CASSWRVLGGETQYF
TRBD1	TRBV25-1	TRBJ1-2	NA	TGTGCCAGCAGTGGGGGACAGCCTCCGCAGGGCTACACCTTC	CASSGGQPPQGYTF
TRBD1	TRBV4-2	TRBJ1-4	NA	TGTGCCAGCAGCCAAGGATTCGGCAGGGGGAATGAAAAACTGTTTTTT	CASSQGFGRGNEKLFF
TRBD2	TRBV2	TRBJ2-1	NA	TGTGCCTCAGGCGGGGGGCCCTACAATGAGCAGTTCTTC	CASGGGPYNEQFF
NA	TRBV19	TRBJ1-5	NA	TGTGCCAGTAGGGCGGGGTGGGTAAGCAATCAGCCCCAGCATTTT	CASRAGWVSNQPQHF
TRBD1	TRBV28	TRBJ2-7	few	TGTGCCAGCAGTATTCCGGGACAGGGTCTCCGGCAGTACTTC	CASSIPGQGLRQYF
TRBD1	TRBV7-9	TRBJ2-2	NA	TGTGCCAGCAGCCCAAGTAGGGGGCTCGGCACCGGGGAGCTGTTTTTT	CASSPSRGLGTGELFF
TRBD1	TRBV2	TRBJ1-6	NA	TGTGCCAGCAGCCTTTCAGGGGGCGATAATTCACCCCTCCACTTT	CASSLSGGDNSPLHF
TRBD2	TRBV27	TRBJ2-5	NA	TGTGCCAGCAGTCTAGGACTAGCGGGGAAAGAGACCCAGTACTTC	CASSLGLAGKETQYF
TRBD2	TRBV4-1	TRBJ2-7	NA	TGCGCCAGCAGCCAAGACCTAGCGGCCTCCTACGAGCAGTACTTC	CASSQDLAASYEQYF
NA	TRBV7-9	TRBJ1-2	NA	TGTGCCAGCAGGGGGGACATCTATGGCTACACCTTC	CASRGDIYGYTF
TRBD2	TRBV2	TRBJ2-1	NA	TGTGCCAGCAACTTCCCATACGAGCGGGAGTCCTACAATGAGCAGTTCTTC	CASNFPYERESYNEQFF
NA	TRBV2	TRBJ2-7	once	TGTGCCAGCAACCGACAGTCCAGCTCCTACGAGCAGTACTTC	CASNRQSSSYEQYF
TRBD2	TRBV10-3	TRBJ2-5	NA	TGTGCCATCAGTGAGCCCGCCGCGGGGGTGTACCAAGAGACCCAGTACTTC	CAISEPAAGVYQETQYF
NA	TRBV5-1	TRBJ1-1	NA	TGCGCCAGCAGCTTGGGAGGGTTCACTGAAGCTTTCTTT	CASSLGGFTEAFF
NA	TRBV6-6	TRBJ2-7	NA	TGTGCCAGCAGTTACGACAACTACGAGCAGTACTTC	CASSYDNYEQYF
TRBD1	TRBV10-3	TRBJ2-5	once	TGTGCCGCTAACAGGGGTGTTGAAGAGACCCAGTACTTC	CAANRGVEETQYF
TRBD1	TRBV29-1	TRBJ1-4	NA	TGCAGCGTCGGACAGGTTGAAAAACTGTTTTTT	CSVGQVEKLFF
NA	TRBV5-4	TRBJ2-5	NA	TGTGCCAGCAGCTTGGCCCGGGAGCGGACCCAGTACTTC	CASSLARERTQYF
TRBD1	TRBV2	TRBJ2-5	NA	TGTGCCAGCAGTGACAGGGGGCGGTGGGAGACCCAGTACTTC	CASSDRGRWETQYF
NA	TRBV6-5	TRBJ1-2	few	TGTGCCAGCAGACCCGCCGCGGGAAACTATGGCTACACCTTC	CASRPAAGNYGYTF
TRBD1	TRBV9	TRBJ2-2	NA	TGTGCCAGCAGCCCCAACAGGGGGCAAAACACCGGGGAGCTGTTTTTT	CASSPNRGQNTGELFF
NA	TRBV2	TRBJ2-2	NA	TGTGCCAGCAGGTGGCAAGCGAACACCGGGGAGCTGTTTTTT	CASRWQANTGELFF
NA	TRBV19	TRBJ2-6	NA	TGTGCCAGTAGTATAGTCCCTGGCCGGGCCAACGTCCTGACTTTC	CASSIVPGRANVLTF
TRBD1	TRBV5-1	TRBJ2-7	NA	TGCGCCAGCAGCGCCGGACAGGGGGTAGTTACGAAGCAGTACTTC	CASSAGQGVVTKQYF
TRBD1	TRBV29-1	TRBJ2-2	NA	TGCAGCGCCAAGGACAGGGGAAACACCGGGGAGCTGTTTTTT	CSAKDRGNTGELFF